In this sample, the clone carrying this TCR beta chain turned up a few times. Its target is not known. The entry originates in a study of post-analysis software for immune sequencing data. Findings and caveats of the study: Four or five TRBV segments, including TRBV5-6, TRBV5-1 and TRBV20-1, were more frequent in patients than controls. Clustering by F measure revealed strong co-clustering among samples prepared together in one batch.

Unique molecular identifiers featured in each of the TCR beta cDNA libraries. TCRdb reprocessed the PCR reads via MiXCR and lists one record per CDR3 protein. The repertoire holds roughly 800,000 distinct CDR3 sequences, with just under 30% as singletons. The CDR3 is 15 residues long. Germline V gives CDR1 MNHEY, CDR2 SMNVEV (reference sequence). The trim removed 6 bases at V and 6 bases at J, leaving 11 bases unmatched. The sample taken for sequencing was blood. The receptor was derived from a girl aged 10-17 years with multiple sclerosis. The chain has TRBV27 and TRBJ2-7, with 10 bases identical to TRBD2. In DNA, the CDR3 is TGTGCCAGCAGCGTAAGCTCTAGCGGGAGCGGCGAGCAGTACTTC. Protein: CASSVSSSGSGEQYF.